This TCR beta chain was captured by sequencing in a study of T cells in Graves' hyperthyroidism and ophthalmopathy. Overall study: Peripheral blood was drawn at first diagnosis, prior to all treatment.

Orbital computed tomography, thyroid ultrasound, serum thyroxine and TRAb, and clinical symptoms together informed the diagnoses. PBMCs were derived from roughly 9.6 ml fresh peripheral blood. This clonotype occurred a few times. Its antigen is still unknown. General study points: Blood held most thyroid clonotypes expanded above 0.001 frequency.

TCR beta CDR3 regions were amplified from RNA transcripts. In the first-round RT-PCR of the TCR CDR3, the HTBI primer set was used. From the multiplex PCR reads, TCRdb called clonotypes with MiXCR, one entry per CDR3 protein. The data contain 650,000 to 700,000 distinct CDR3 sequences, around 15% of them seen just once; the ten biggest clones take up around a sixth. V was cut by 6 bases and J by 2 bases, with 12 bases left in between. The germline gives CDR1 SGHTS, CDR2 YDEGEE. CDR3 length equals 14 residues. Source material: blood. The rearrangement joins TRBV5-8 to TRBJ1-5; no clear D. The TCR originated in a man aged 50 to 59 with Graves' hyperthyroidism. CDR3 nucleotide sequence: TGTGCCAGCAATGTTAGGTTTGGCAATCAGCCCCAGCATTTT. The encoded protein is CASNVRFGNQPQHF.